The 31 T cell receptor beta chains below were found in one sample sequenced in a study of response to subunit inactivated influenza vaccine. TCRdb analysed the RT-PCR reads with MiXCR anew, one entry per CDR3 protein. The sample carries about 520,000 distinct CDR3 sequences, approximately 6.9% recorded once. Sequences were derived from PBMCs from blood, sampled about 23 months after vaccination. These receptors were obtained from a man aged 50 to 69 who received an inactivated influenza vaccine.

The sample holds a few counts of this clonotype. The V and J genes are TRBV6-1 and TRBJ1-1; D perhaps matches TRBD1 (6 bases). This CDR3 region has 14 residues. Germline assignment: CDR1 MNHNS and CDR2 SASEGT. Trimming pared 6 bases from V and 2 bases from J, leaving 13 bases between. CDR3 nucleotide sequence: TGTGCCAGCAGCCGGAGGGGGGCTAACACTGAAGCTTTCTTT. It encodes CASSRRGANTEAFF.

This clonotype was recorded many times. V is TRBV5-1 and J is TRBJ2-4; 8 bases are a match to TRBD2. Trimming at V came to 1 base and at J to 7 bases, leaving 7 bases not matched to a gene. The CDR3 runs to 15 residues. The germline CDR1 and CDR2 sequences are SGHRS and YFSETQ. CDR3 region: CASSLYGGAENIQYF. For the CDR3, the DNA is TGCGCCAGCAGCTTGTACGGGGGGGCGGAGAACATTCAGTACTTC.

This clonotype was seen more than once but under ten times. The chain is built from TRBV7-9 and TRBJ2-1, with 11 bases identical to TRBD2. The CDR3 spans 16 residues. Germline V gene lookup returns CDR1 SEHNR and CDR2 FQNEAQ (reference sequence). The junction had 9 bases not matched to a gene; V was cut back by 4 bases and J by 7 bases. Written as DNA, the CDR3 is TGTGCCAGCAGCTATTCAACTAGCGGGAGTGGTAATGAGCAGTTCTTC. It codes for CASSYSTSGSGNEQFF.

This clonotype was observed a handful of times. V is TRBV5-1 and J is TRBJ1-1, with D maybe TRBD1 (5 bases). Looked up from germline, CDR1 is SGHRS and CDR2 is YFSETQ. V lost 3 bases and J lost 1, with 13 bases in between. The CDR3 contains 15 residues. The CDR3 region is CASSSTQVANTEAFF. The CDR3 DNA is TGCGCCAGCAGCTCCACACAGGTGGCGAACACTGAAGCTTTCTTT.

The CDR3 coding sequence is TGTGCCAGCTCACCCCAGGGAATCTACAATGAGCAGTTCTTC. It codes for CASSPQGIYNEQFF. V is TRBV18 and J is TRBJ2-1, with D possibly TRBD1 on 5 matching bases. The V end lost 3 bases, the J end lost 3 bases, and 9 bases lay between the germline ends. Germline values: CDR1 KGHSH, CDR2 LQKENI. This CDR3 has 14 residues.

The V and J genes are TRBV5-5 and TRBJ2-5, with 9 positions matching TRBD1. The junction had 7 bases not matched to a gene; V was cut back by 0 bases and J by 4 bases. CDR3 length: 16 residues. From germline, CDR1 is SGHKS and CDR2 YYEKEE (reference sequence). Here the CDR3 reads CASSLGRQGGTETQYF. DNA for the CDR3: TGTGCCAGCAGCTTGGGTAGACAGGGGGGTACAGAGACCCAGTACTTC.

This clonotype was observed many times. V usage is TRBV5-5 and J usage is TRBJ1-6; D gene uncertain. CDR1 and CDR2 from the germline V gene are SGHKS and YYEKEE (reference sequence). The germline V and J ends were trimmed by 4 bases and 12 bases, with 11 bases remaining between them. This CDR3 region has 12 residues. The CDR3 nucleotides are TGTGCCAGCAGCCCAGAAAGAGGACCCCTCCACTTT. Protein sequence: CASSPERGPLHF. The full variable domain, its missing parts supplied by reference TRBV5-5 and TRBJ1-6, is DAGVTQSPTHLIKTRGQQVTLRCSPISGHKSVSWYQQVLGQGPQFIFQYYEKEERGRGNFPDRFSARQFPNYSSELNVNALLLGDSALYLCASSPERGPLHFGNGTRLTVT.

This clonotype was recorded at least ten times. The chain carries TRBV6-2 or TRBV6-3 and TRBJ2-7; 11 nucleotides align to TRBD2. CDR1 is MNHEY, CDR2 SVGEGT, per germline. V lost 2 bases, J lost 3 bases, and 6 bases stayed unmatched. The CDR3 is 16 residues long. The chain's CDR3 is CASSYLAGGSHYEQYF. For the CDR3, the DNA is TGTGCCAGCAGTTACCTAGCGGGAGGTTCTCACTACGAGCAGTACTTC.

This clonotype was seen a few times. CDR3: CASSLALGREETQYF. In DNA, the CDR3 is TGTGCCAGCAGCTTAGCGCTCGGCAGGGAGGAGACCCAGTACTTC. This chain connects TRBV7-8 to TRBJ2-5, with D perhaps TRBD1 or TRBD2 (5 bases each). V was trimmed by 0 bases and J by 5 bases, leaving 13 bases between them. This CDR3 spans 15 amino acids. CDR1 is SGHVS and CDR2 is FQNEAQ in the germline V gene.

This clonotype was seen at least ten times. In DNA, the CDR3 is TGCGCCAGCAGCTTGGCTCAGACTAGCAAAGCCGGGGAGCTGTTTTTT. Translating it yields CASSLAQTSKAGELFF. V is TRBV5-1 and J is TRBJ2-2; 7 bases match TRBD2. CDR1 is SGHRS and CDR2 is YFSETQ in the germline V gene. Trimming cost V 0 bases and J 6 bases; bases outside gene matches: 8. The CDR3 extends over 16 amino acids. The whole variable domain, filled in from reference TRBV5-1 and TRBJ2-2, reads KAGVTQTPRYLIKTRGQQVTLSCSPISGHRSVSWYQQTPGQGLQFLFEYFSETQRNKGNFPGRFSGRQFSNSRSEMNVSTLELGDSALYLCASSLAQTSKAGELFFGEGSRLTVL.

J is TRBJ2-1 and V is TRBV5-1; 7 bases match TRBD1. Trimming removed 0 bases from V and 3 bases from J; junction bases left unmatched: 6. Looked up from germline, CDR1 is SGHRS and CDR2 is YFSETQ. The CDR3 consists of 16 residues. The CDR3 sequence is CASSLAGQENYNEQFF. The CDR3 DNA follows: TGCGCCAGCAGCTTGGCTGGACAGGAGAACTACAATGAGCAGTTCTTC.

This clonotype appeared many times. The chain employs TRBV28 and TRBJ2-7; D ambiguous. The V and J ends lost 1 base and 6 bases respectively, with 16 bases between them. Germline lookup yields CDR1 MDHEN and CDR2 SYDVKM. This CDR3 has 15 residues. The CDR3 coding sequence is TGTGCCAGCAGTTTATACTCCGCTGGTTGGGCCGAGCAGTACTTC. It codes for CASSLYSAGWAEQYF.

This clonotype showed up just a few times. This chain uses TRBV3-1 with TRBJ2-2, with D tentatively TRBD1 (5 bases). In germline, CDR1 is LGHDT, CDR2 YNNKEL (reference sequence). This CDR3 is built from 16 residues. V was clipped by 1 base and J by 5 bases, with 14 bases between them. For the CDR3, the DNA is TGTGCCAGCAGCCAAGGTCCAGTTCCAGGGACCGGGGAGCTGTTTTTT. Its translation: CASSQGPVPGTGELFF. The entire variable domain, with the rest obtained from reference TRBV3-1 and TRBJ2-2, is as follows: DTAVSQTPKYLVTQMGNDKSIKCEQNLGHDTMYWYKQDSKKFLKIMFSYNNKELIINETVPNRFSPKSPDKAHLNLHINSLELGDSAVYFCASSQGPVPGTGELFFGEGSRLTVL.

The chain has TRBV5-4 and TRBJ2-1; D might be TRBD1 or TRBD2, each matching 6 bases. The length of the CDR3 is 15 residues. Looked up from germline, CDR1 is SGHNT and CDR2 is YYREEE (reference sequence). V lost 4 bases, J lost 6 bases, and 17 bases lay in between. CDR3 protein: CASSVTGAGGNEQFF. The CDR3 DNA is TGTGCCAGCAGCGTTACGGGGGCGGGCGGCAATGAGCAGTTCTTC.

CDR3 sequence reads: CASSQGAQTTFF. The CDR3 DNA reads TGTGCCAGTAGTCAGGGGGCGCAGACTACTTTCTTT. The chain links TRBV19 to TRBJ1-1; 8 bases map to TRBD1. J was trimmed by 12 bases and V by 5 bases; bases with no gene match: 8. This CDR3 region has 12 residues. Germline lookup yields CDR1 LNHDA and CDR2 SQIVND (reference sequence).

The chain employs TRBV2 and TRBJ1-4; TRBD1 might be the D (5 bases). The CDR3 runs 14 residues. Between the trimmed V and J ends, which lost 2 bases and 8 bases, there was a span of 12 bases. Germline V gene data show CDR1 as SNHLY and CDR2 as FYNNEI. The CDR3 bases are TGTGCCAGCAGTGAAAATAGGGGTGGGGAAAAACTGTTTTTT. Amino acids: CASSENRGGEKLFF.

This clonotype was seen a few times. This sequence joins TRBV4-2 and TRBJ1-1; possible D gene TRBD1, 5 bases. CDR1 and CDR2 from the germline V gene are LGHNA and YNFKEQ. This CDR3 spans 15 amino acids. V lost 0 bases and J 8 bases, leaving 16 bases between the germline ends. The CDR3 reads CASSQDRTGTAEAFF. For the CDR3, the DNA is TGTGCCAGCAGCCAAGATCGAACCGGGACGGCAGAAGCTTTCTTT.

This clonotype has only a few counts. The chain recombines TRBV7-2 with TRBJ2-7, with 9 bases that match TRBD1. With 6 bases clipped from V and 5 bases from J, the junction kept 11 bases outside the gene matches. Per the germline V gene, CDR1 is SGHTA and CDR2 is FQGNSA. The CDR3 runs to 15 residues. The CDR3 spells CASSFVADRGNEQYF. CDR3 nucleotide sequence: TGTGCCAGCAGTTTCGTGGCGGACAGGGGTAACGAGCAGTACTTC.

This chain uses TRBV29-1 with TRBJ2-5; unclear D gene. Trimming removed 3 bases at V and 2 bases at J, with 10 bases between. In germline, CDR1 is SQVTM, CDR2 ANQGSEA. The CDR3 loop spans 13 amino acids. The CDR3 DNA reads TGCAGCGTTGAGCGGCAGCAACAAGAGACCCAGTACTTC. Translation: CSVERQQQETQYF.

This clonotype was counted at least ten times. The chain has TRBV4-2 and TRBJ2-3; the match to TRBD2 covers 11 bases. The J segment lost 5 bases and the V segment lost 0 bases, leaving 4 bases of the junction unmatched. Germline V CDR1 and CDR2: LGHNA, YNFKEQ. The CDR3 runs 16 residues. The CDR3 DNA sequence: TGTGCCAGCAGCCAAGATCTAGCGGGGGGCCGAGATACGCAGTATTTT. Translating it yields CASSQDLAGGRDTQYF.

The chain joins TRBV20-1 to TRBJ1-5; D possibly corresponds to TRBD1 (6 bases). Germline V CDR1 and CDR2: DFQATT, SNEGSKA (reference sequence). The germline V and J ends were trimmed by 5 bases and 3 bases, with 11 bases remaining between them. CDR3 length equals 13 residues. The CDR3 is CSAQGTPNQPQHF. CDR3 nucleotide sequence: TGCAGTGCTCAAGGGACACCCAATCAGCCCCAGCATTTT.

This clonotype was counted ten times or more. The chain couples TRBV20-1 to TRBJ2-5; 12 nucleotides match TRBD2. CDR1 DFQATT and CDR2 SNEGSKA come from the germline V gene (reference sequence). The ends lost 4 bases at V and 5 bases at J; junction bases unmatched: 11. This CDR3 has 16 residues. The CDR3 loop reads CSANIPTSGSKETQYF. CDR3 nucleotides: TGCAGTGCTAATATACCGACTAGCGGGAGTAAGGAGACCCAGTACTTC.

This clonotype was seen a few times. This chain joins TRBV12-3 or TRBV12-4 and TRBJ2-3, with TRBD2 matching over 8 bases. Trimming took 7 bases from V and 3 from J; bases not matched to a gene: 9. The CDR3 is 15 residues long. In nucleotides, the CDR3 is TGTGCCAGCACCCACGGGGGGGTAGAAACAGATACGCAGTATTTT. This encodes CASTHGGVETDTQYF.

J is TRBJ2-1 and V is TRBV10-3; D is unresolved. Per the germline V gene, CDR1 is ENHRY and CDR2 is SYGVKD. The ends were cut back, 0 bases at V and 7 bases at J, with 10 bases in the middle. This CDR3 has 14 amino acids. The CDR3 reads CAISESARLNEQFF. CDR3 coding DNA: TGTGCCATCAGTGAGTCTGCAAGATTGAATGAGCAGTTCTTC.

This clonotype was seen ten or more times. The V call is TRBV7-2, the J call TRBJ2-7, with TRBD2 matching 7 bases. The germline V gene encodes CDR1 SGHTA and CDR2 FQGNSA. The junction had 7 bases not matched to a gene; V was cut back by 5 bases and J by 0 bases. This CDR3 is 15 amino acids long. CDR3 sequence reads: CASSPMGGLSYEQYF. The CDR3 DNA follows: TGTGCCAGCAGCCCCATGGGAGGGCTCTCCTACGAGCAGTACTTC.

This clonotype has a handful of counts. V usage is TRBV5-1 and J usage is TRBJ1-1, with D unresolved. V was pared by 4 bases and J by 0 bases, with 19 bases between. Germline CDR1 reads SGHRS; CDR2 reads YFSETQ. The CDR3 contains 17 residues. The CDR3 region is CASSLRSGRDMNTEAFF. CDR3 in DNA: TGCGCCAGCAGCCTCCGGTCGGGGAGAGACATGAACACTGAAGCTTTCTTT.

The chain has TRBV5-6 and TRBJ2-3, with 14 positions matching TRBD2. From germline, CDR1 is SGHDT and CDR2 YYEEEE. Trimming at V came to 3 bases and at J to 2 bases, leaving 2 bases not matched to a gene. CDR3 length: 16 residues. CDR3 sequence: CASSWTSGGTTDTQYF. Here the CDR3 DNA reads TGTGCCAGCAGCTGGACTAGCGGGGGGACCACAGATACGCAGTATTTT.

The J gene is TRBJ1-1, the V gene TRBV20-1; perhaps TRBD1 as D (5 bases). CDR1 is DFQATT and CDR2 is SNEGSKA in the germline V gene (reference sequence). This CDR3 is 14 amino acids long. Trimming stripped 8 bases from V and 0 bases from J, with 16 bases between. The CDR3 nucleotides are TGCAGTACGAAAGTTGGGGCCCTGAACACTGAAGCTTTCTTT. Encoded protein: CSTKVGALNTEAFF.

The J gene is TRBJ1-5, the V gene TRBV20-1; 9 bases agree with TRBD1. Germline loops: CDR1 DFQATT, CDR2 SNEGSKA (reference sequence). This CDR3 has 15 amino acids. After removal of 1 base from V and 6 bases from J, the junction contained 7 bases not matched to a gene. The CDR3, as DNA: TGCAGTGCTAGAGCCGGGACAGGGTCAGGTCAGCCCCAGCATTTT. It is translated as CSARAGTGSGQPQHF.

This clonotype appeared a few times. This chain joins TRBV10-3 and TRBJ2-1; TRBD2 aligns across 9 bases. V trimming: 2 bases; J trimming: 7 bases; junction bases outside the gene matches: 6. This CDR3 comprises 15 residues. CDR1 and CDR2 (germline): ENHRY, SYGVKD. CDR3 bases: TGTGCCATCAGTGAGGGCGGGAGGGCCCTTAATGAGCAGTTCTTC. This encodes CAISEGGRALNEQFF.

This clonotype showed up just a few times. CDR3 sequence (DNA): TGTGCCAGCAGTTTATTGGTCGGGAGGGCCCCTCTCGAGCAGTACTTC. This encodes CASSLLVGRAPLEQYF. V is TRBV27 and J is TRBJ2-7; 8 nucleotides line up with TRBD2. Trimming took 1 base from V and 6 from J; bases not matched to a gene: 11. Germline V gene lookup returns CDR1 MNHEY and CDR2 SMNVEV (reference sequence). CDR3 size: 16 residues.